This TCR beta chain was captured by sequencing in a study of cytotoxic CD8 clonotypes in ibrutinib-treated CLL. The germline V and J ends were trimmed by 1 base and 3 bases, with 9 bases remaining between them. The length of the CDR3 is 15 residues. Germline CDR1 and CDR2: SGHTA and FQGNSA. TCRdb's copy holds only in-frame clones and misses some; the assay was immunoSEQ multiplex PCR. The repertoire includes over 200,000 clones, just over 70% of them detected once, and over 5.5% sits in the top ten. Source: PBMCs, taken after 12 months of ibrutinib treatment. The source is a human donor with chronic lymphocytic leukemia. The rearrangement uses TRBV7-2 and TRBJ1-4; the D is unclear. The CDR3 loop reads CASSLGGRANEKLFF. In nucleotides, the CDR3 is TGTGCCAGCAGCTTAGGAGGGAGGGCTAATGAAAAACTGTTTTTT.